The 8 T cell receptor beta chains below all came from one sample that was sequenced in a study of blood T cell repertoires in COVID-19. The method was immunoSEQ multiplex PCR; TCRdb's version includes in-frame clones alone and lacks a portion of them. Among around 250,000 clones listed, around 93% were seen once. Sequenced material: PBMCs or T cells enriched from blood (not recorded which). Receptors originate from a man aged 35-49 years who had been exposed to COVID-19.

CDR3 protein: CASSQDSATGGMISPLHF. In nucleotides, the CDR3 is TGCGCCAGCAGCCAAGATTCGGCGACAGGGGGCATGATTTCACCCCTCCACTTT. The V and J genes are TRBV4-3 and TRBJ1-6; 10 bases line up with TRBD1. The CDR3 has 18 residues. Trimming at V came to 0 bases and at J to 9 bases, leaving 11 bases not matched to a gene. Germline CDR1 LGHNA, CDR2 YSLEER.

The chain links TRBV7-9 to TRBJ1-4, with 7 bases that match TRBD1. The CDR3 has 17 amino acids. J was trimmed by 0 bases and V by 5 bases; bases with no gene match: 9. Germline CDR1 reads SEHNR; CDR2 reads FQNEAQ (reference sequence). The CDR3 protein is CASSTRQGLTTNEKLFF. In DNA, the CDR3 is TGTGCCAGCAGCACAAGACAGGGCCTTACAACTAATGAAAAACTGTTTTTT.

About this clone: Without the conserved terminal phenylalanine or tryptophan, this CDR3 likely stems from a read error. Because the CDR3's place on the DNA is in doubt, the DNA is left out and the CDR3 is given as listed by TCRdb. The rearrangement uses TRBV10-1 and TRBJ1-1; the table's D call TRBD1 went unverified against the DNA. The CDR3 is 11 residues long, ends included. The germline V gene encodes CDR1 WNHNN and CDR2 SYGVQD (reference sequence). CDR3 protein: CASSVDRPIPL.

CDR3 coding DNA: TGTGCCAGCAGCAACAGGGGGATGTCTGGGGCCAACGTCCTGACTTTC. The encoded protein is CASSNRGMSGANVLTF. The chain links TRBV7-9 to TRBJ2-6; TRBD1 aligns across 8 bases. CDR3 length equals 16 residues. V gave up 5 bases and J gave up 1 base; unmatched junction bases: 4. Germline V CDR1 and CDR2: SEHNR, FQNEAQ (reference sequence).

The CDR3 DNA sequence: TGTGCCAGCTCAATTATTCCGGGACAGGGCTCTGGAAACACCATATATTTT. Protein: CASSIIPGQGSGNTIYF. The chain carries TRBV18 and TRBJ1-3; 9 nucleotides align to TRBD1. CDR3 length: 17 residues. The junction had 8 bases not matched to a gene; V was cut back by 5 bases and J by 0 bases. Germline V lookup: CDR1 KGHSH, CDR2 LQKENI.

For the CDR3, the DNA is TGTGCCGATGCGGGAGGCCCTGGCGAGCAGTACTTC. Amino acids: CADAGGPGEQYF. The V gene is TRBV5-4, the J gene TRBJ2-7, with TRBD2 matching over 8 bases. The CDR3 covers 12 residues. CDR1 is SGHNT and CDR2 is YYREEE in the germline V gene (reference sequence). Germline trimming cut 10 bases from V and 6 bases from J; bases unmatched to any gene: 9.

The genes are TRBV5-4 and TRBJ2-1; TRBD1 aligns across 10 bases. CDR1 is SGHNT and CDR2 is YYREEE in the germline V gene (reference sequence). The CDR3 sequence is 16 residues long. With V trimmed by 2 bases and J by 8 bases, 10 bases remained unmatched. The CDR3 reads CASSFQYGTGDYEQFF. The CDR3 DNA sequence: TGTGCCAGCAGCTTTCAGTATGGGACAGGGGACTATGAGCAGTTCTTC. The complete variable domain, with remaining parts taken from reference TRBV5-4 and TRBJ2-1, reads ETGVTQSPTHLIKTRGQQVTLRCSSQSGHNTVSWYQQALGQGPQFIFQYYREEENGRGNFPPRFSGLQFPNYSSELNVNALELDDSALYLCASSFQYGTGDYEQFFGPGTRLTVL.

The J gene is TRBJ1-3, the V gene TRBV6-5, with unresolved D. The CDR3 sequence is 13 residues long. CDR1 MNHEY and CDR2 SVGAGI come from the germline V gene. Trimming cost V 7 bases and J 0 bases, with 7 bases left between them. CDR3 sequence reads: CASKPRSGNTIYF. The CDR3 DNA sequence: TGTGCCAGCAAGCCTCGCTCTGGAAACACCATATATTTT.